Listed below are T cell receptor beta chains from one sample, sequenced in a study of cytomegalovirus exposure and HLA in healthy donors. The assay was immunoSEQ multiplex PCR, and TCRdb's table has in-frame clones only and misses some. The profile covers over 120,000 clones, with 85% to 90% appearing a single time and roughly 9.3% taken by the ten largest. Sequencing input: PBMCs. Every receptor here comes from a woman aged 18-29 years in good health and CMV-seropositive. The CDR3 runs from the conserved cysteine through the conserved F or W. D genes are given only for firm matches.

D | J | V | CDR3
TRBD1 | TRBJ1-2 | TRBV27 | CASSPRTGYGYTF
NA | TRBJ2-2 | TRBV28 | CASSFFRVTGELFF
NA | TRBJ1-2 | TRBV27 | CASSSEVAGFGGYTF
NA | TRBJ1-2 | TRBV18 | CASSPVIGNTANYGYTF
NA | TRBJ1-2 | TRBV4-1 | CASSQGEANYGYTF
TRBD1 | TRBJ1-2 | TRBV7-9 | CASRPTEQGGVYGYTF
NA | TRBJ2-7 | TRBV7-2 | CASSSSREYEQYF
NA | TRBJ2-1 | TRBV30 | CAWSAGSLSSYNEQFF
NA | TRBJ1-6 | TRBV27 | CASSLSSRLRDNSPLHF
NA | TRBJ2-1 | TRBV4-3 | CASSQEGRDNEQFF
NA | TRBJ1-6 | TRBV27 | CASSFIGGLYNSPLHF
NA | TRBJ2-7 | TRBV6-5 | CASSYSTASEQYF
TRBD1 | TRBJ1-2 | TRBV5-4 | CASSAPKTGYYGYTF
NA | TRBJ1-3 | TRBV5-1 | CASSTGGSGNTIYF
TRBD1 | TRBJ1-1 | TRBV5-1 | CASSLGTGGRGTEAFF
NA | TRBJ1-5 | TRBV27 | CASSLSGNSNQPQHF
NA | TRBJ1-2 | TRBV5-4 | CASSLGVGDGYTF
TRBD1 | TRBJ2-7 | TRBV19 | CASRRTGYTYEQYF
TRBD2 | TRBJ2-5 | TRBV5-6 | CASRGGAGGSQETQYF
TRBD1 | TRBJ2-7 | TRBV5-1 | CASSLVGDRPLYEQYF
TRBD1 | TRBJ2-2 | TRBV4-2 | CASSQRTGVGGELFF
NA | TRBJ1-1 | TRBV5-6 | CASSFGVNPTEAFF
TRBD2 | TRBJ2-2 | TRBV7-9 | CASSVSSGGAHTGELFF
NA | TRBJ1-2 | TRBV9 | CASSLPGVYGYTF
NA | TRBJ2-5 | TRBV7-6 | CASSLARVGEETQYF
TRBD1 | TRBJ2-7 | TRBV28 | CASSSGQGGTYEQYF
TRBD1 | TRBJ1-6 | TRBV4-2 | CASSQNTGDSGGNSPLHF
NA | TRBJ1-5 | TRBV19 | CASSIGESNQPQHF
TRBD1 | TRBJ1-1 | TRBV28 | CASRAQDRGGTEAFF
TRBD1 | TRBJ2-1 | TRBV9 | CASSPRDSSYNEQFF
TRBD1 | TRBJ2-7 | TRBV28 | CASSLAGGSYEQYF
NA | TRBJ1-1 | TRBV16 | CASSQLAQLNTEAFF
NA | TRBJ1-2 | TRBV6-4 | CASSVSTGNYGYTF
TRBD1 | TRBJ1-6 | TRBV18 | CASSHGDRKNSPLHF
NA | TRBJ2-5 | TRBV6-1 | CASSAREIAKETQYF
TRBD1 | TRBJ1-2 | TRBV6-5 | CASSPIDRGYGYTF
NA | TRBJ1-6 | TRBV4-2 | CASSQPRDNLGTYNSPLHF
TRBD1 | TRBJ1-2 | TRBV4-2 | CASSPRQGGYTF
TRBD2 | TRBJ2-3 | TRBV30 | CAWEAVGLAKQYF
NA | TRBJ2-3 | TRBV7-3 | CASSLSGTLSASTDTQYF
NA | TRBJ2-7 | TRBV28 | CASSLLLGGGTEQYF
NA | TRBJ1-1 | TRBV13 | CASSPEPRRNTEAFF
TRBD1 | TRBJ1-2 | TRBV28 | CASRLLSGTAYGYTF
TRBD1 | TRBJ1-2 | TRBV27 | CASSLSPGGDYGYTF
TRBD2 | TRBJ2-5 | TRBV6-1 | CASSAKLAGGPFRETQYF
NA | TRBJ2-2 | TRBV29-1 | CSVAGLTGELFF
NA | TRBJ1-5 | TRBV2 | CASSSKTGSLEPQHF
NA | TRBJ1-1 | TRBV9 | CASSVGHTVDEAFF
NA | TRBJ2-7 | TRBV2 | CASRSDSPSYEQYF
NA | TRBJ1-5 | TRBV13 | CASSKRGEPQHF